These 19 T cell receptor beta chains were sequenced from one sample in a study of type 1 and type 2 diabetes patients. Amplification started from genomic DNA. Multiplex PCR with 30 forward and 13 reverse primers amplified the TCR beta CDR3. TCRdb processed the multiplex PCR reads anew with MiXCR; each CDR3 protein has one entry. The sample contains more than 250,000 distinct CDR3 sequences, 47% of which appear only once. Sequencing input: peripheral blood mononuclear cells (PBMCs). The receptor source for this set is a man younger than 35 with type 2 diabetes.

V gene TRBV2 combines with J gene TRBJ2-1, with D maybe TRBD2 (6 bases). The CDR3 runs to 13 residues. Germline lookup yields CDR1 SNHLY and CDR2 FYNNEI. The V end was cut by 11 bases, the J end by 3 bases, with 14 bases between. The chain's CDR3 is CASAGTYYNEQFF. As DNA, the CDR3 is TGTGCCTCGGCTGGGACTTACTACAATGAGCAGTTCTTC.

This rearrangement joins TRBV7-9 to TRBJ2-2, with TRBD2 matching 9 bases. The germline V gene has CDR1 SEHNR and CDR2 FQNEAQ (reference sequence). The CDR3 consists of 15 residues. Trimming cost V 6 bases and J 4 bases; bases outside gene matches: 6. The CDR3 loop is CASRFSGRSTGELFF. The CDR3 DNA reads as TGTGCCAGCAGATTTAGCGGGAGAAGCACCGGGGAGCTGTTTTTT.

The rearrangement joins TRBV5-1 to TRBJ2-1; the D gene is possibly TRBD2 (6 bases). Trimming pared 3 bases from V and 2 bases from J, leaving 9 bases between. The CDR3 sequence is 14 residues long. Germline CDR1 and CDR2: SGHRS and YFSETQ. DNA for the CDR3: TGCGCCAGCAGCTGGGACTCACCCTACAATGAGCAGTTCTTC. It specifies CASSWDSPYNEQFF.

The table lists this clonotype with a few counts. The chain joins TRBV15 to TRBJ1-5; a possible D gene is TRBD1 (5 bases). The length of the CDR3 is 15 residues. Germline CDR1 reads LNHNV; CDR2 reads YYDKDF (reference sequence). Trimming cost V 3 bases and J 0 bases, with 9 bases left between them. CDR3 DNA: TGTGCCACCAGCAGTCTTGACAGTAGCAATCAGCCCCAGCATTTT. Its protein product is CATSSLDSSNQPQHF. The full variable domain, rest sourced from reference TRBV15 and TRBJ1-5, is DAMVIQNPRYQVTQFGKPVTLSCSQTLNHNVMYWYQQKSSQAPKLLFHYYDKDFNNEADTPDNFQSRRPNTSFCFLDIRSPGLGDTAMYLCATSSLDSSNQPQHFGDGTRLSIL.

A note on this clonotype: This may come from a read error, since a much larger clone is one base off. The V gene is TRBV10-3, the J gene TRBJ2-1; D gene ambiguous. The CDR3 is 15 amino acids. Germline CDR1 is ENHRY and CDR2 is SYGVKD. CDR3 coding DNA: TGTGCCATCAGAGAGTCGTGGGTCTCCTACAATGAGCAGTTCTTC. Translating gives CAIRESWVSYNEQFF.

This clonotype appeared a few times. The V and J genes are TRBV12-3 or TRBV12-4 and TRBJ1-6; tentatively, D is TRBD1 (6 bases). V shed 4 bases and J shed 9 bases, with 10 bases lying between them. The length of the CDR3 is 13 residues. The CDR3 reads CASSSKGGSPLHF. CDR3 sequence (DNA): TGTGCCAGCAGTTCAAAAGGGGGTTCACCCCTCCACTTT.

The chain uses TRBV2 and TRBJ1-1; a weak D match, TRBD1 (6 bases). The CDR3 sequence is 16 residues long. The V end lost 4 bases, the J end lost 0 bases, and 15 bases lay between the germline ends. CDR1 and CDR2 from the germline V gene are SNHLY and FYNNEI. The CDR3 is CASSGGGGVMNTEAFF. The CDR3, as DNA: TGTGCCAGCAGTGGAGGAGGGGGGGTGATGAACACTGAAGCTTTCTTT.

V gene TRBV19 combines with J gene TRBJ2-7; TRBD1 agrees at 7 bases. CDR3 length: 13 residues. With V trimmed by 5 bases and J by 5 bases, 6 bases remained unmatched. In germline, CDR1 is LNHDA, CDR2 SQIVND (reference sequence). For the CDR3, the DNA is TGTGCCAGTAGTGCCGACAGGGCCGACGAGCAGTACTTC. It yields the protein CASSADRADEQYF.

J is TRBJ2-1 and V is TRBV7-6, with D possibly matching TRBD2 (5 bases). The V end lost 4 bases, the J end lost 5 bases, and 12 bases lay between the germline ends. This CDR3 has 14 amino acids. Germline assignment: CDR1 SGHVS and CDR2 FNYEAQ. In DNA form, the CDR3 reads TGTGCCAGCAGCTCAATAGCGAGGCACAATGAGCAGTTCTTC. This encodes CASSSIARHNEQFF. Together with reference TRBV7-6 and TRBJ2-1, the CDR3 gives the full variable domain: GAGVSQSPRYKVTKRGQDVALRCDPISGHVSLYWYRQALGQGPEFLTYFNYEAQQDKSGLPNDRFSAERPEGSISTLTIQRTEQRDSAMYRCASSSIARHNEQFFGPGTRLTVL.

The chain carries TRBV5-1 and TRBJ2-3; D ambiguous. Per the germline V gene, CDR1 is SGHRS and CDR2 is YFSETQ. This CDR3 is 16 amino acids long. V lost 6 bases and J lost 2, with 19 bases in between. The CDR3 bases are TGCGCCAGCAAACAGTCCTCACCTAGTCACACAGATACGCAGTATTTT. Its protein product is CASKQSSPSHTDTQYF.

This clonotype came up many times. The rearrangement links TRBV14 to TRBJ2-5, with 10 bases lining up with TRBD1. V was pared by 4 bases and J by 5 bases, with 4 bases of the junction left unmatched. The CDR3 sequence is 14 residues long. Germline loops: CDR1 SGHDN, CDR2 FVKESK. This CDR3 is CASSRQGAGETQYF. In DNA, the CDR3 is TGTGCCAGCAGCCGACAGGGGGCTGGGGAGACCCAGTACTTC.

A word on this clonotype: A single base separates this from a much larger clone, so it may be a read error. The chain has TRBV7-8 and TRBJ2-1; D is unclear. From germline, CDR1 is SGHVS and CDR2 FQNEAQ. There are 10 residues in the CDR3. The V end was cut by 1 base, the J end by 13 bases, with 5 bases between. CDR3 sequence: CASSLETQFF. The DNA of the CDR3 is TGTGCCAGCAGCTTAGAGACCCAGTTCTTC.

The V gene is TRBV10-1, the J gene TRBJ2-7; TRBD1 might be the D (5 bases). The CDR3 runs to 15 residues. CDR1 WNHNN and CDR2 SYGVQD come from the germline V gene (reference sequence). Trimming left V 6 bases short and J 4 bases short, with 19 bases between. CDR3 protein: CASSPKAGPQYEQYF. In nucleotides, the CDR3 is TGCGCCAGCAGCCCTAAGGCAGGGCCACAATACGAGCAGTACTTC.

The V gene is TRBV5-1, the J gene TRBJ2-5; the match to TRBD2 covers 12 bases. The J call may be wrong; the DNA end is better matched by TRBJ2-1. In germline, CDR1 is SGHRS, CDR2 YFSETQ. This CDR3 region has 17 residues. The DNA for the CDR3 is TGCGCCAGCAGCTCCTATCCTACTAGCGGGAGGATGGATGAGCAGTTCTTC. Translated, it gives CASSSYPTSGRMDEQFF.

The J gene is TRBJ2-3, the V gene TRBV24-1; unclear D gene. Trimming stripped 5 bases from V and 1 base from J, with 6 bases between. CDR1 is KGHDR, CDR2 SFDVKD, per germline. The CDR3 contains 13 residues. The CDR3 loop is CATSVGGTDTQYF. DNA of the CDR3: TGTGCCACCAGTGTAGGCGGCACAGATACGCAGTATTTT.

As regards this clonotype: A junction boundary mismatches the germline segment, possibly from a read error. The rearrangement uses TRBV4-1 and TRBJ2-5; D assignment may be TRBD1 or TRBD2 (5 bases each). Germline lookup yields CDR1 MGHRA and CDR2 YSYEKL. The CDR3 extends over 13 amino acids. CDR3 sequence: CASTQVGEETQYF. The DNA for the CDR3 is TGCGCCAGCACCCAAGTGGGGGAAGAGACCCAGTACTTC.

In this sample, this clonotype turned up many times. The V and J genes are TRBV25-1 and TRBJ2-5; TRBD1 matches at 11 bases. The CDR3 is made up of 16 amino acids. Germline CDR1 is MGHDK and CDR2 is SYGVNS. Germline trimming cut 5 bases from V and 1 base from J; bases unmatched to any gene: 6. The CDR3 is CASSFHGTGGQETQYF. The CDR3 DNA sequence: TGTGCCAGCAGTTTCCACGGGACAGGGGGCCAAGAGACCCAGTACTTC.

This clonotype was seen more than once but under ten times. V usage is TRBV15 and J usage is TRBJ1-5; possible D gene TRBD1, 5 bases. This CDR3 comprises 15 residues. Germline V gene lookup returns CDR1 LNHNV and CDR2 YYDKDF (reference sequence). V was pared by 0 bases and J by 6 bases, with 12 bases between. CDR3 region: CATSRDAGRGQPQHF. The DNA for the CDR3 is TGTGCCACCAGCAGAGATGCAGGTAGGGGTCAGCCCCAGCATTTT. The full variable domain, completed using reference TRBV15 and TRBJ1-5, is DAMVIQNPRYQVTQFGKPVTLSCSQTLNHNVMYWYQQKSSQAPKLLFHYYDKDFNNEADTPDNFQSRRPNTSFCFLDIRSPGLGDTAMYLCATSRDAGRGQPQHFGDGTRLSIL.

V is TRBV6-6 and J is TRBJ2-1, with D unclear. Germline V gives CDR1 MNHNY, CDR2 SVGAGI (reference sequence). Trimming removed 8 bases from V and 4 bases from J, with 18 bases in between. CDR3 length: 15 residues. CDR3 nucleotides: TGTGCCAGCCGATTTGGCCCCGGTAGATACAATGAGCAGTTCTTC. Its protein is CASRFGPGRYNEQFF.